This TCR beta chain was retrieved from a study of cytotoxic CD8 clonotypes in ibrutinib-treated CLL. At the level of the study: Mean yields were around 250,000 productive templates and under 100,000 productive rearrangements per sample.

TCRdb keeps only in-frame clones here, not all; method: immunoSEQ multiplex PCR. The data show some 140,000 clones, with approximately 80% seen just once and 3% to 4% held by the top ten. Study results and caveats: Higher circulating CD8+ T-cell counts strongly accompanied higher baseline clonality, above age-matched healthy donors.

Points on this clone: What it recognizes is unknown.

The CDR3 is made up of 17 amino acids. CDR1 and CDR2 (germline): SGHTA, FQGNSA. Trimming took 2 bases from V and 2 from J, leaving 17 bases between them. The clonotype originates from a human donor with chronic lymphocytic leukemia. The sample consisted of PBMCs, taken after 24 months of ibrutinib treatment. The rearrangement uses TRBV7-2 and TRBJ2-3; the D is unclear. The CDR3 DNA reads as TGTGCCAGCAGCTTAAGGCCCCCCTCGATACCCACAGATACGCAGTATTTT. It is translated as CASSLRPPSIPTDTQYF.